These T cell receptor beta chains were read from a single sample in a study of cytomegalovirus exposure and HLA in healthy donors. The repertoire was sequenced with immunoSEQ multiplex PCR; TCRdb's copy has only in-frame clones and lacks some. The sample lists approximately 120,000 clones; about 80% were seen once. Sequencing used PBMCs. These receptors originate from a man in his late teens or twenties in good health and CMV-seronegative. The CDR3 runs from the conserved cysteine through the conserved F or W. The order of the fields is D gene, J gene, V gene, clone size, CDR3 protein, CDR3 DNA. A D gene is named only where the DNA matches it firmly. Not every row has a clone size; where given, it reads once, few, many or a size class.

D: NA
J: TRBJ1-1
V: TRBV29-1
size: NA
CDR3: CSVARRLGDTEAFF
DNA: TGCAGCGTGGCCCGGCGACTAGGGGACACTGAAGCTTTCTTT

D: NA
J: TRBJ1-2
V: TRBV9
size: NA
CDR3: CASSPQSQMGVYGYTF
DNA: TGTGCCAGCAGCCCACAATCCCAAATGGGCGTCTATGGCTACACCTTC

D: NA
J: TRBJ2-5
V: TRBV7-8
size: NA
CDR3: CASSLVRKETQYF
DNA: TGTGCCAGCAGCTTAGTCAGGAAAGAGACCCAGTACTTC

D: NA
J: TRBJ1-4
V: TRBV19
size: once
CDR3: CASSGGLANEKLFF
DNA: TGTGCCAGTAGCGGGGGGCTGGCTAATGAAAAACTGTTTTTT

D: NA
J: TRBJ1-5
V: TRBV10-3
size: NA
CDR3: CAISESGRGSNQPQHF
DNA: TGTGCCATCAGTGAGTCGGGCAGGGGAAGCAATCAGCCCCAGCATTTT

D: NA
J: TRBJ2-2
V: TRBV4-2
size: NA
CDR3: CASSRTRGEAGELFF
DNA: TGTGCCAGCAGCCGTACCCGGGGTGAGGCCGGGGAGCTGTTTTTT

D: NA
J: TRBJ1-5
V: TRBV5-1
size: NA
CDR3: CASSLAPVGEGNQPQHF
DNA: TGCGCCAGCAGCTTGGCCCCGGTGGGAGAGGGCAATCAGCCCCAGCATTTT

D: TRBD1
J: TRBJ1-6
V: TRBV7-9
size: NA
CDR3: CSSSLEGQGLHF
DNA: TGTTCCAGCAGCTTAGAGGGACAGGGCCTCCACTTT

D: NA
J: TRBJ2-5
V: TRBV5-1
size: NA
CDR3: CASSPRGSTGEAQYF
DNA: TGCGCCAGCAGCCCCCGGGGGTCTACCGGGGAGGCCCAGTACTTC

D: NA
J: TRBJ1-5
V: TRBV19
size: NA
CDR3: CASSISREGNQPQHF
DNA: TGTGCCAGTAGTATTTCCAGGGAGGGCAATCAGCCCCAGCATTTT

D: TRBD2
J: TRBJ2-1
V: TRBV7-2
size: NA
CDR3: CASSGNSGVTYNEQFF
DNA: TGTGCCAGCAGCGGGAATAGCGGGGTAACCTACAATGAGCAGTTCTTC

D: TRBD2
J: TRBJ2-5
V: TRBV7-8
size: NA
CDR3: CASSLGGGPAGAETQYF
DNA: TGTGCCAGCAGCTTAGGGGGCGGACCAGCGGGGGCGGAGACCCAGTACTTC

D: TRBD1
J: TRBJ1-1
V: TRBV19
size: NA
CDR3: CASVPGQGLGTEAFF
DNA: TGTGCCAGTGTCCCGGGACAGGGTTTGGGGACTGAAGCTTTCTTT

D: TRBD1
J: TRBJ1-4
V: TRBV6-1
size: NA
CDR3: CASSEDRDRAEKLFF
DNA: TGTGCCAGCAGTGAAGACCGGGACAGGGCTGAAAAACTGTTTTTT

D: TRBD2
J: TRBJ2-3
V: TRBV2
size: NA
CDR3: CASSLLAGAQGTQYF
DNA: TGTGCCAGCAGTCTGCTAGCGGGGGCGCAGGGTACGCAGTATTTT

D: NA
J: TRBJ2-7
V: TRBV7-2
size: NA
CDR3: CASSPGWGVGEQYF
DNA: TGTGCCAGCAGCCCAGGCTGGGGGGTAGGGGAGCAGTACTTC

D: NA
J: TRBJ1-1
V: TRBV19
size: NA
CDR3: CATRGAGNTEAFF
DNA: TGTGCCACCCGGGGGGCTGGGAACACTGAAGCTTTCTTT

D: NA
J: TRBJ2-5
V: TRBV2
size: NA
CDR3: CASIKELLQETQYF
DNA: TGTGCCAGCATAAAAGAACTGCTTCAAGAGACCCAGTACTTC

D: NA
J: TRBJ1-4
V: TRBV4-1
size: NA
CDR3: CASSQDLGGDVSTNEKLFF
DNA: TGCGCCAGCAGCCAAGATCTGGGAGGGGACGTAAGCACTAATGAAAAACTGTTTTTT

D: TRBD2
J: TRBJ2-1
V: TRBV5-5
size: NA
CDR3: CASSPPGGLGNEQFF
DNA: TGTGCCAGCAGTCCCCCGGGGGGGCTGGGGAATGAGCAGTTCTTC

D: NA
J: TRBJ2-7
V: TRBV10-1
size: NA
CDR3: CASSFHRSYYEQYF
DNA: TGCGCCAGCAGTTTTCACAGGTCCTACTACGAGCAGTACTTC

D: NA
J: TRBJ2-7
V: TRBV9
size: NA
CDR3: CASSPLAEPFYEQYF
DNA: TGTGCCAGCAGCCCCCTCGCGGAGCCCTTCTACGAGCAGTACTTC

D: TRBD1
J: TRBJ1-2
V: TRBV6-6
size: NA
CDR3: CASRRQGGRYGYTF
DNA: TGTGCCAGCAGACGACAGGGGGGCCGCTATGGCTACACCTTC

D: NA
J: TRBJ1-1
V: TRBV19
size: NA
CDR3: CASSTSLQKRGTEAFF
DNA: TGTGCCAGTAGTACTTCCTTACAGAAACGGGGCACTGAAGCTTTCTTT

D: TRBD2
J: TRBJ2-3
V: TRBV15
size: NA
CDR3: CATSRDHGGGDTQYF
DNA: TGTGCCACCAGCAGAGATCACGGGGGGGGAGATACGCAGTATTTT

D: NA
J: TRBJ2-2
V: TRBV5-1
size: NA
CDR3: CASSPGARVTGELFF
DNA: TGCGCCAGCAGCCCAGGGGCCAGGGTGACCGGGGAGCTGTTTTTT

D: NA
J: TRBJ2-1
V: TRBV11-3
size: NA
CDR3: CASSMAGREQFF
DNA: TGTGCCAGCAGCATGGCGGGGCGAGAGCAGTTCTTC

D: NA
J: TRBJ2-1
V: TRBV4-2
size: NA
CDR3: CASSQDDIRGEQFF
DNA: TGTGCCAGCAGCCAAGATGACATCCGGGGTGAGCAGTTCTTC